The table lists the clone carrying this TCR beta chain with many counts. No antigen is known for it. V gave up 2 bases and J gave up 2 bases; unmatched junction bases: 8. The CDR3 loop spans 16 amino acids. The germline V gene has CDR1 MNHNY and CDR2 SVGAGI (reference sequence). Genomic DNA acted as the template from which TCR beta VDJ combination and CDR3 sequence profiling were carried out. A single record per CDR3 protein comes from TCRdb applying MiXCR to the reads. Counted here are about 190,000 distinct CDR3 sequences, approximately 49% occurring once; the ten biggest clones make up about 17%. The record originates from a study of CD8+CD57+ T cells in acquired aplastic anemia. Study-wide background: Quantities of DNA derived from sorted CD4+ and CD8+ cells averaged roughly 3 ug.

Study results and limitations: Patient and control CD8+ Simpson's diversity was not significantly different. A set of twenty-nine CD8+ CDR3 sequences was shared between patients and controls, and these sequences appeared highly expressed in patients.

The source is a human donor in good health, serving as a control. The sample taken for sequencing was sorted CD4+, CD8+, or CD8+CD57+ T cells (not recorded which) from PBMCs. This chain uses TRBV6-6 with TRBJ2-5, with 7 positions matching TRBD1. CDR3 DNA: TGTGCCAGCAGTTACAGGCCTCCGGGACAGCAAGAGACCCAGTACTTC. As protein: CASSYRPPGQQETQYF.